Shown below are 5 T cell receptor beta chains from a single sample sequenced in a study of response to subunit inactivated influenza vaccine. Each CDR3 protein gets one entry after TCRdb re-called the RT-PCR reads with MiXCR. The table shows about 540,000 distinct CDR3 sequences, with roughly 25% occurring only once. The data also belong to a second study, concerning T cells expressing NK-cell markers. That work contributes: Making the TCR beta cDNA relied on 5'RACE template switching with UMIs.

The sequencing here drew on CD4+ T cells sorted from PBMCs, taken approximately 12 days after vaccination. The receptors here all came from a man aged 50 or older who received an inactivated influenza vaccine.

This clonotype was detected a few times. The chain combines TRBV20-1 with TRBJ2-1; 13 positions match TRBD2. The V segment lost 4 bases and the J segment 1 base; nucleotides outside the gene matches: 7. Germline V lookup: CDR1 DFQATT, CDR2 SNEGSKA (reference sequence). This CDR3 is 17 amino acids long. CDR3 region: CSATGLAGVGSYNEQFF. DNA for the CDR3: TGCAGTGCTACCGGACTAGCGGGAGTGGGATCCTACAATGAGCAGTTCTTC.

This clonotype was detected many times. This chain joins TRBV7-6 and TRBJ2-2; TRBD2 aligns across 7 bases. The CDR3 runs 14 residues. The V gene's germline CDR1 is SGHVS and CDR2 FNYEAQ. Unmatched junction bases numbered 2, after V lost 1 base and J lost 6 bases. The CDR3 is CASSLELASGELFF. In DNA, the CDR3 is TGTGCCAGCAGCTTAGAACTAGCGTCCGGGGAGCTGTTTTTT. The full variable domain, with the rest looked up from reference TRBV7-6 and TRBJ2-2, is GAGVSQSPRYKVTKRGQDVALRCDPISGHVSLYWYRQALGQGPEFLTYFNYEAQQDKSGLPNDRFSAERPEGSISTLTIQRTEQRDSAMYRCASSLELASGELFFGEGSRLTVL.

The chain links TRBV7-9 to TRBJ2-3; 7 nucleotides line up with TRBD1. Unmatched junction bases numbered 10, after V lost 5 bases and J lost 2 bases. This CDR3 is built from 16 residues. CDR1 and CDR2 (germline): SEHNR, FQNEAQ (reference sequence). In DNA form, the CDR3 reads TGTGCCAGCAGCCCCGCGCTACAGGGGCCCACAGATACGCAGTATTTT. Translation gives CASSPALQGPTDTQYF.

This clonotype showed up just a few times. V usage is TRBV5-1 and J usage is TRBJ2-1; perhaps TRBD2 as D (6 bases). The V gene lost 0 bases and the J gene lost 0 bases, with 13 bases spanning the gap. This CDR3 has 17 residues. Germline lookup yields CDR1 SGHRS and CDR2 YFSETQ. Written as DNA, the CDR3 is TGCGCCAGCAGCTTGGCGGTAGCGGACTTCTCCTACAATGAGCAGTTCTTC. Its translation is CASSLAVADFSYNEQFF.

This chain links TRBV9 with TRBJ2-2; TRBD2 matches 7 bases. CDR1 is SGDLS and CDR2 is YYNGEE in the germline V gene. The CDR3 spans 14 residues. V lost 6 bases and J lost 3; bases outside the gene matches: 5. CDR3 protein: CASIAGEDTGELFF. The CDR3 nucleotides are TGTGCCAGCATCGCGGGAGAGGACACCGGGGAGCTGTTTTTT. Filled out from reference TRBV9 and TRBJ2-2, the complete variable domain reads DSGVTQTPKHLITATGQRVTLRCSPRSGDLSVYWYQQSLDQGLQFLIQYYNGEERAKGNILERFSAQQFPDLHSELNLSSLELGDSALYFCASIAGEDTGELFFGEGSRLTVL.